The clone carrying this T cell receptor (beta chain) has at least ten counts. This sample stems from a study of shared clonotypes between healthy human individuals. Samples left unsorted employed approximately 83 million PBMCs for genomic DNA. Deep-level settings were used for running the assay. The sequencing of unsorted PBMC DNA took place on ten immunoSEQ deep assay plates. TCRdb's table, derived via immunoSEQ multiplex PCR, lists solely in-frame clones and lacks some. The sample shows 450,000 or so clones, roughly three quarters of them seen only once. The CDR3 loop spans 17 amino acids. Germline V gene sequence: CDR1 LGHNA, CDR2 YNFKEQ. V trimming: 0 bases; J trimming: 9 bases; junction bases outside the gene matches: 10.

The clonotype comes from a woman aged 35 to 49 in good health. Some clones in this sample may be carry-over from other donors' samples. The chain uses TRBV4-2 and TRBJ2-1; TRBD2 agrees at 11 bases. Sequencing used PBMCs. CDR3 in DNA: TGTGCCAGCAGCCAAGAGGCGGCTAGCGGGAGGTTGGGTGAGCAGTTCTTC. Protein sequence: CASSQEAASGRLGEQFF.